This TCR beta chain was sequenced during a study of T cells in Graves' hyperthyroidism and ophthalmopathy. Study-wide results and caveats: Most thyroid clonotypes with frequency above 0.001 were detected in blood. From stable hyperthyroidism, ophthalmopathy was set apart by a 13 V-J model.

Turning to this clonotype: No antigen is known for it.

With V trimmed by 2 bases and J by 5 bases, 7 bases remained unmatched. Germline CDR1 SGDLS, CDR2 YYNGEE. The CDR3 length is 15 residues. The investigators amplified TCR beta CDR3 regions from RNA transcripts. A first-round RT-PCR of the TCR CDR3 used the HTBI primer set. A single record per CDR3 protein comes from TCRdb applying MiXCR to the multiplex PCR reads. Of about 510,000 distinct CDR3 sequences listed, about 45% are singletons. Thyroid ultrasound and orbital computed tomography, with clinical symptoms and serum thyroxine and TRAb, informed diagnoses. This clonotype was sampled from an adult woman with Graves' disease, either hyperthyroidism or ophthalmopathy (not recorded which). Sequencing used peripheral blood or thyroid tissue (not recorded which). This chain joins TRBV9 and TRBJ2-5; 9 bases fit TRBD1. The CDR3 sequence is CASSVRTGVEETQYF. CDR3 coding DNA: TGTGCCAGCAGCGTCCGGACAGGGGTCGAGGAGACCCAGTACTTC.